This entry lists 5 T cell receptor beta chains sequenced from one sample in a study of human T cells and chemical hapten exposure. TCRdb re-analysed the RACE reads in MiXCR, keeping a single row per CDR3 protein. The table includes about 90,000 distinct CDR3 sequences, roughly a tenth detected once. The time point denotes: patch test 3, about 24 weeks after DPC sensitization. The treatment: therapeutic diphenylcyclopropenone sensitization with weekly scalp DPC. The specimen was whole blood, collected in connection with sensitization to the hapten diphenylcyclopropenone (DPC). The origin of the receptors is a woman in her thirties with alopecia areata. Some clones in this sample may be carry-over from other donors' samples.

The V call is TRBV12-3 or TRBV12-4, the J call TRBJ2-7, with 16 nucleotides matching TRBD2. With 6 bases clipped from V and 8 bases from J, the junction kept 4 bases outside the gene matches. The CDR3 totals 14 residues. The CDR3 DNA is TGTGCCAGCAGCCTGGGACTAGCGGGGGGGCAGCAGTACGTC. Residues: CASSLGLAGGQQYV.

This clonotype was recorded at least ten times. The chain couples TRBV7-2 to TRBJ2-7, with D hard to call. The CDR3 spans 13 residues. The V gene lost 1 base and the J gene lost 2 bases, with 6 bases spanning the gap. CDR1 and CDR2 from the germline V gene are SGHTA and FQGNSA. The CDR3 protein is CASSLEVAYEQYF. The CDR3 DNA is TGTGCCAGCAGCTTAGAGGTAGCCTACGAGCAGTACTTC.

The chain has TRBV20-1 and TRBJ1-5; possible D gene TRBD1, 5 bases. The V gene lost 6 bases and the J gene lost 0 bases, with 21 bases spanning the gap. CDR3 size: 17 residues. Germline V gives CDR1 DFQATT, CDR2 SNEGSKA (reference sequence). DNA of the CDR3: TGCAGTGCCGCCGGGGGAACCCGGGGCAATAGCAATCAGCCCCAGCATTTT. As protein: CSAAGGTRGNSNQPQHF.

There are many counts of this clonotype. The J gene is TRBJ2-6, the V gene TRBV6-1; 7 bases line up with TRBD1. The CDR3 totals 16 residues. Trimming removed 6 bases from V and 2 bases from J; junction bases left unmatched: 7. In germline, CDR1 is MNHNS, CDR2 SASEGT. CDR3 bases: TGTGCCAGCAGAGAAACAGGGGCGGCTGGGGCCAACGTCCTGACTTTC. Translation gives CASRETGAAGANVLTF.

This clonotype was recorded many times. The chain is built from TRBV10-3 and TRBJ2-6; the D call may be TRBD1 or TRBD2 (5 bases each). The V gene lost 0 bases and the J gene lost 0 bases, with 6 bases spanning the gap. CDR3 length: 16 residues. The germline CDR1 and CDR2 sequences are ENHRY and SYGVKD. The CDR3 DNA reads TGTGCCATCAGTGAGTCTGGGGGCTCTGGGGCCAACGTCCTGACTTTC. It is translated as CAISESGGSGANVLTF.